Reported below is one T cell receptor beta chain. This sample is part of a study of early T cells in non-severe SARS-CoV-2 infection. Across the whole study: The study sequenced bulk RNA from unsorted whole blood, with chains unpaired.

The protocol attached unique molecular identifiers to individual cDNA molecules. In TCRdb, the 5' RACE reads were re-called with MiXCR into one record per CDR3 protein. This table holds tens of thousands of distinct CDR3 sequences, about 9.9% found once. The source material was whole blood. This clonotype was obtained from an adult who was a healthcare worker with PCR-confirmed SARS-CoV-2 infection or an uninfected control (not recorded which).

The CDR3 is CASSLTPGRAGYGYTF. CDR3 nucleotides: TGTGCCAGCAGCTTAACGCCCGGCAGGGCGGGCTATGGCTACACCTTC. The chain carries TRBV7-3 and TRBJ1-2; possible D gene TRBD1, 5 bases. Per germline, CDR1 SGHTA and CDR2 FQGTGA. V was trimmed by 0 bases and J by 4 bases, leaving 15 bases between them. The CDR3 length is 16 residues. The full variable domain, with the rest looked up from reference TRBV7-3 and TRBJ1-2, is GAGVSQTPSNKVTEKGKYVELRCDPISGHTALYWYRQSLGQGPEFLIYFQGTGAADDSGLPNDRFFAVRPEGSVSTLKIQRTERGDSAVYLCASSLTPGRAGYGYTFGSGTRLTVV.